The 20 T cell receptor beta chains below were found in one sample sequenced in a study of blood T cell repertoires in COVID-19. Sequenced by immunoSEQ multiplex PCR; TCRdb stores in-frame clones only, minus some. This sample carries tens of thousands of clones, less than 90% of them seen once, and the ten largest clones take 3.2%. Sequencing was done on a sample of peripheral blood. The receptors were gathered from a man aged 35 to 55 with acute or convalescent COVID-19.

This clone was detected a few times. The V gene is TRBV12-5, the J gene TRBJ1-5; D is ambiguous. V lost 5 bases, J lost 9 bases, and 5 bases lay in between. The CDR3 contains 10 residues. Germline V lookup: CDR1 LGHNT, CDR2 FRNRAP. The CDR3 protein is CASGLRPQHF. The CDR3 DNA is TGTGCTAGTGGTCTGAGGCCCCAGCATTTT.

This sequence joins TRBV3-1 (or the pseudogene TRBV3-2) and TRBJ2-1; TRBD1 matches 10 bases. The V and J ends lost 4 bases and 4 bases, in that order; junction bases with no gene match: 10. The CDR3 extends over 17 amino acids. Germline CDR1 reads LGHDT; CDR2 reads YNNKEL (reference sequence). CDR3 sequence reads: CASSPGRTGQGYNEQFF. CDR3 bases: TGTGCCAGCAGCCCAGGGAGAACGGGACAGGGGTACAATGAGCAGTTCTTC.

This chain links TRBV16 with TRBJ2-3, with TRBD1 matching 7 bases. Germline-derived CDR1 and CDR2 are KGHSY and FQNENV. After removal of 4 bases from V and 4 bases from J, the junction contained 8 bases not matched to a gene. This CDR3 is built from 15 residues. Here the CDR3 DNA reads TGTGCCAGCAGCCGAAGACAGGGAGTATCAGATACGCAGTATTTT. It yields the protein CASSRRQGVSDTQYF. The full variable domain, with the rest looked up from reference TRBV16 and TRBJ2-3, is GEEVAQTPKHLVRGEGQKAKLYCAPIKGHSYVFWYQQVLKNEFKFLISFQNENVFDETGMPKERFSAKCLPNSPCSLEIQATKLEDSAVYFCASSRRQGVSDTQYFGPGTRLTVL.

The chain joins TRBV4-1 to TRBJ1-1; a possible D gene is TRBD1 (5 bases). The CDR3 has 17 residues. Trimming removed 0 bases from V and 0 bases from J, with 14 bases in between. Per the germline V gene, CDR1 is MGHRA and CDR2 is YSYEKL. CDR3 coding DNA: TGCGCCAGCAGCCAAGAAGAAGCGGGACGGTTGAACACTGAAGCTTTCTTT. Protein product: CASSQEEAGRLNTEAFF.

The V and J genes are TRBV6-5 and TRBJ1-1; perhaps TRBD1 as D (6 bases). Per the germline V gene, CDR1 is MNHEY and CDR2 is SVGAGI. The V gene lost 6 bases and the J gene lost 3 bases, with 14 bases spanning the gap. The CDR3 runs 14 residues. CDR3 residues: CASSGQIFDTEAFF. The CDR3 DNA reads TGTGCCAGCAGCGGACAGATATTTGACACTGAAGCTTTCTTT.

The gene calls are TRBV19 and TRBJ2-4, with 8 nucleotides matching TRBD2. V lost 11 bases to trimming and J lost 9 bases; unmatched junction nucleotides: 15. In germline, CDR1 is LNHDA, CDR2 SQIVND (reference sequence). The length of the CDR3 is 14 residues. The CDR3 DNA is TGTGCCGTATCGGGGGCCGGGACTAGTTCCATTCAGTACTTC. Translated: CAVSGAGTSSIQYF.

The chain employs TRBV6-2 or TRBV6-3 and TRBJ1-1; possibly TRBD1 for D (6 bases). V lost 0 bases and J 4 bases, leaving 12 bases between the germline ends. The CDR3 is 15 residues long. Germline V CDR1 and CDR2: MNHEY, SVGEGT. The CDR3 loop is CASSYSKTGRTEAFF. CDR3 in DNA: TGTGCCAGCAGTTACTCCAAGACAGGCCGCACTGAAGCTTTCTTT.

V gene TRBV7-2 combines with J gene TRBJ1-2; 9 bases are a match to TRBD1. Germline V lookup: CDR1 SGHTA, CDR2 FQGNSA. CDR3 length equals 18 residues. V was clipped by 0 bases and J by 1 base; unmatched bases: 9. CDR3 protein: CASSLAPGQGGINYGYTF. The CDR3 region has the DNA TGTGCCAGCAGCTTAGCCCCGGGACAGGGCGGTATTAACTATGGCTACACCTTC.

As DNA, the CDR3 is TGTGCCAGCAGTTACTCAAGGGGAGGGGCCAACACTGAAGCTTTCTTT. Its translation: CASSYSRGGANTEAFF. The V and J genes are TRBV6-5 and TRBJ1-1; D perhaps matches TRBD1 (5 bases). This CDR3 has 16 residues. V was pared by 0 bases and J by 2 bases, with 13 bases between. The germline V gene has CDR1 MNHEY and CDR2 SVGAGI.

The chain employs TRBV6-6 and TRBJ1-6; 8 bases are shared with TRBD1. The CDR3 covers 16 residues. V was pared by 5 bases and J by 11 bases, with 14 bases of the junction left unmatched. Germline loops: CDR1 MNHNY, CDR2 SVGAGI (reference sequence). In nucleotides, the CDR3 is TGTGCCAGCAGTCCTCGGACAGGGCCCCCGGTGGCACCCCTCCACTTT. Protein product: CASSPRTGPPVAPLHF.

V and J are TRBV5-1 and TRBJ2-5, with D unresolved. The CDR3 has 13 residues. CDR1 is SGHRS, CDR2 YFSETQ, per germline. V lost 0 bases and J lost 5, with 8 bases in between. CDR3 bases: TGCGCCAGCAGCTTGGTGGTCGGGGAGACCCAGTACTTC. This sequence encodes CASSLVVGETQYF.

This clone was seen just once. For the CDR3, the DNA is TGTGCCAGCAGCTTGACGGGTAGTTTAGGCAATCAGCCCCAGCATTTT. Its protein is CASSLTGSLGNQPQHF. This rearrangement joins TRBV5-5 to TRBJ1-5; D not certain. Germline V gene data show CDR1 as SGHKS and CDR2 as YYEKEE (reference sequence). V lost 1 base, J lost 2 bases, and 13 bases lay in between. CDR3 length: 16 residues.

The chain has TRBV10-3 and TRBJ2-7, with D possibly TRBD2 on 6 matching bases. CDR3 length: 14 amino acids. V lost 6 bases, J lost 6 bases, and 18 bases lay in between. Germline V gives CDR1 ENHRY, CDR2 SYGVKD. This CDR3 is CAISGEAPRREQYF. DNA for the CDR3: TGTGCCATCAGCGGGGAGGCCCCGAGGCGCGAGCAGTACTTC.

This clone was counted a few times. The chain uses TRBV3-1 (or the pseudogene TRBV3-2) and TRBJ1-6, with a tentative D call TRBD1 (5 bases). V was shortened by 1 base and J by 9 bases, with 13 bases between the two germline ends. In germline, CDR1 is LGHDT, CDR2 YNNKEL (reference sequence). The CDR3 extends over 15 amino acids. The CDR3 spells CASSQGGTHGSPLHF. The DNA for the CDR3 is TGTGCCAGCAGCCAAGGCGGGACCCATGGTTCACCCCTCCACTTT.

This clone was seen a few times. The V call is TRBV5-1, the J call TRBJ1-1; 7 bases fit TRBD1. Germline V gene data show CDR1 as SGHRS and CDR2 as YFSETQ. This CDR3 has 13 amino acids. The V gene end was trimmed by 4 bases and the J gene end by 4 bases; junction bases not matched to a gene: 4. The CDR3 protein is CASSLGQTTEAFF. The CDR3, as DNA: TGCGCCAGCAGCCTGGGACAGACCACTGAAGCTTTCTTT.

This chain connects TRBV19 to TRBJ1-5; D not certain. This CDR3 comprises 15 residues. V was shortened by 6 bases and J by 2 bases, with 14 bases between the two germline ends. Germline V gene data show CDR1 as LNHDA and CDR2 as SQIVND (reference sequence). The CDR3 nucleotides read TGTGCCAGTAGAACTAGCCGGAACGGCAATCAGCCCCAGCATTTT. It yields the protein CASRTSRNGNQPQHF.

This rearrangement joins TRBV20-1 to TRBJ1-2, with D unresolved. V shed 3 bases and J shed 4 bases, with 12 bases lying between them. The CDR3 loop spans 13 amino acids. CDR1 is DFQATT, CDR2 SNEGSKA, per germline (reference sequence). The CDR3 sequence: CSASPLRGYGYTF. CDR3 DNA: TGCAGTGCTAGTCCCCTTAGAGGCTATGGCTACACCTTC.

The rearrangement links TRBV2 to TRBJ1-1; D uncertain. Germline V gives CDR1 SNHLY, CDR2 FYNNEI. The CDR3 length is 11 residues. V gave up 4 bases and J gave up 7 bases, with 7 bases separating them. The CDR3 reads CASSGTGEAFF. As DNA, the CDR3 is TGTGCCAGCAGTGGCACGGGTGAAGCTTTCTTT.

This chain connects TRBV5-4 to TRBJ2-1; TRBD2 matches at 11 bases. The CDR3 covers 14 residues. Germline V gene lookup returns CDR1 SGHNT and CDR2 YYREEE (reference sequence). With V trimmed by 4 bases and J by 6 bases, 3 bases remained unmatched. The chain's CDR3 is CASSPGLAANEQFF. CDR3 DNA: TGTGCCAGCAGCCCGGGACTAGCGGCCAATGAGCAGTTCTTC.

This chain joins TRBV29-1 and TRBJ1-1; D is ambiguous. The V end was cut by 3 bases, the J end by 2 bases, with 10 bases between. CDR1 and CDR2 from the germline V gene are SQVTM and ANQGSEA. The CDR3 is 13 amino acids. The CDR3 here is CSVDWGGNTEAFF. DNA for the CDR3: TGCAGCGTTGATTGGGGAGGAAACACTGAAGCTTTCTTT.